These 4 T cell receptor beta chains originate from one sample sequenced in a study of PD-L1 blockade in urothelial cancer. The table came from immunoSEQ multiplex PCR; TCRdb's copy has only in-frame clones and leaves some out. The sample includes fewer than 45,000 clones, over 70% of them seen just once. Sequences were derived from PBMCs, sampled around atezolizumab (anti-PD-L1) treatment. All receptors come from a man aged 55 to 70 with urothelial cancer.

This chain links TRBV4-3 with TRBJ2-1; a weak D match, TRBD1 (6 bases). The CDR3 is made up of 16 amino acids. Germline-derived CDR1 and CDR2 are LGHNA and YSLEER. V was pared by 0 bases and J by 2 bases, with 11 bases between. CDR3 in amino acids: CASSQETGHPYNEQFF. DNA of the CDR3: TGCGCCAGCAGCCAAGAAACAGGGCACCCCTACAATGAGCAGTTCTTC.

This chain connects TRBV27 to TRBJ2-7; TRBD1 aligns across 7 bases. This CDR3 comprises 13 residues. Germline-derived CDR1 and CDR2 are MNHEY and SMNVEV (reference sequence). V shed 5 bases, J shed 11 bases, and the junction held 12 bases outside the gene matches. The CDR3 reads CASSPHVTGYEYF. The CDR3 coding sequence is TGTGCCAGCAGTCCGCACGTGACAGGGTATGAGTACTTC.

This rearrangement joins TRBV27 to TRBJ2-3, with a weak D call TRBD2 (5 bases). V was shortened by 4 bases and J by 5 bases, with 16 bases between the two germline ends. The CDR3 is 15 residues long. CDR1 is MNHEY, CDR2 SMNVEV, per germline (reference sequence). The CDR3 region is CASSSPVRDLDTQYF. Here the CDR3 DNA reads TGTGCCAGCAGTTCCCCGGTCCGGGATTTAGATACGCAGTATTTT.

The chain recombines TRBV2 with TRBJ2-1, with TRBD2 identical over 8 bases. CDR3 length: 15 residues. Germline V lookup: CDR1 SNHLY, CDR2 FYNNEI. V shed 6 bases, J shed 2 bases, and the junction held 6 bases outside the gene matches. CDR3 protein: CASSPGGGTYNEQFF. For the CDR3, the DNA is TGTGCCAGCAGCCCCGGGGGGGGAACCTACAATGAGCAGTTCTTC.